This record looks at one T cell receptor beta chain sequence and its context. What it binds is unknown. Here immunoSEQ multiplex PCR was the method, and the copy in TCRdb shows in-frame clones only, minus some. In the table there are around 92,000 clones, roughly 93% of which are singletons. This record comes from a study of OX40 agonist ivuxolimab in advanced cancers. Study-level background: Prior anti-PD-1, anti-PD-L1 or anti-CTLA-4 therapy was allowed; 40% to 50% had some. Study results and caveats: Also present in some nonresponders was a low level of normalized T-cell clonal expansion.

The sample here was CD4+ or CD8+ T cells sorted from blood, taken in a trial of the OX40 agonist ivuxolimab. The sequence derives from an adult with an advanced solid tumor such as melanoma, head and neck, liver or kidney cancer.

CDR3 bases: TGTGCCAGCAGCTTGGATACAGACTCTGGGGCCAACGTCCTGACTTTC. The encoded protein is CASSLDTDSGANVLTF. The rearrangement uses TRBV5-6 and TRBJ2-6; D unresolved. Trimming removed 0 bases at V and 0 bases at J, with 7 bases between. The CDR3 runs 16 residues. Looked up from germline, CDR1 is SGHDT and CDR2 is YYEEEE.